The present T cell receptor beta chain was sequenced within a study of human T cells and chemical hapten exposure. Study as a whole: TCR yields per sample varied mostly from small pooled library volume differences. Study-level findings and limits: DPC sensitization did not alter TCRs above 1 in 1000 frequency.

The library labeled individual cDNA molecules by adding unique molecular identifiers to them. TCRdb itself ran the RACE reads through MiXCR, one entry per CDR3 protein. The profile shows roughly 43,000 distinct CDR3 sequences, 3.5% to 4% of them singletons. V lost 7 bases to trimming and J lost 7 bases, with 20 bases between them. The CDR3 sequence is 14 residues long. Time point defined: healthy volunteer bleed at 6 weeks. Blood, whole and unfractionated, served as the source for total RNA extraction. Ten or more counts support this clonotype. The antigen is undetermined. The source material was whole blood. This chain joins TRBV12-3 or TRBV12-4 and TRBJ2-7; possible D gene TRBD1, 5 bases. This TCR was sampled from a human donor in good health. Some clones in this sample may be carry-over from other donors' samples. The CDR3 sequence is CASISGQGWGEQYF. The DNA of the CDR3 is TGTGCCAGCATCTCTGGGCAGGGATGGGGAGAGCAGTACTTC.